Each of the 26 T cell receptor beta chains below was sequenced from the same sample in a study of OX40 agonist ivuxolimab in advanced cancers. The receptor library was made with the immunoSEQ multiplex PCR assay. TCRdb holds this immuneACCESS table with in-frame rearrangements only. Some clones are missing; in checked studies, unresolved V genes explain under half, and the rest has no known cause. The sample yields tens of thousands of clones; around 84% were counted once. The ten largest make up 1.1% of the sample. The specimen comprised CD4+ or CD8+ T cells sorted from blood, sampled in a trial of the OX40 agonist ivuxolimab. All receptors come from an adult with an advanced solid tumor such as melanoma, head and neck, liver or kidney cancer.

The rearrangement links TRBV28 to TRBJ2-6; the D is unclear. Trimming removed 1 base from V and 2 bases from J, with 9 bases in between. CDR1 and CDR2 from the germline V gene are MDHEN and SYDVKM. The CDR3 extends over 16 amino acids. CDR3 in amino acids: CASSLLSSTGANVLTF. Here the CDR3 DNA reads TGTGCCAGCAGTTTATTAAGTTCCACTGGGGCCAACGTCCTGACTTTC.

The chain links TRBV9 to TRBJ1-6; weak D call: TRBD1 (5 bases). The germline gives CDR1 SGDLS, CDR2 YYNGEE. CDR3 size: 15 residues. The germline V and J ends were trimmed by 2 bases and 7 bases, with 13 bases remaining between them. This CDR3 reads CASSVRWGSNSPLHF. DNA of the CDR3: TGTGCCAGCAGCGTGAGGTGGGGGTCGAATTCACCCCTCCACTTT.

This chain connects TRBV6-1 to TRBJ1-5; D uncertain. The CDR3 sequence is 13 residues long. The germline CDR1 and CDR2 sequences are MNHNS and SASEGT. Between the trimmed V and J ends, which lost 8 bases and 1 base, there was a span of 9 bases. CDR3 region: CASVEESNQPQHF. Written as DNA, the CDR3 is TGTGCCAGCGTCGAGGAGAGCAATCAGCCCCAGCATTTT.

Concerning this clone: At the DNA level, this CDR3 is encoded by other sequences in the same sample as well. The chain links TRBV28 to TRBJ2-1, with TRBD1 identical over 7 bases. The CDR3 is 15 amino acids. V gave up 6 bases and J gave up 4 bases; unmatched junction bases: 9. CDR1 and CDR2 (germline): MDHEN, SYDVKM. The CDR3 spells CASRRGTGAYNEQFF. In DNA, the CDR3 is TGTGCCAGCAGAAGGGGAACAGGGGCTTACAATGAGCAGTTCTTC.

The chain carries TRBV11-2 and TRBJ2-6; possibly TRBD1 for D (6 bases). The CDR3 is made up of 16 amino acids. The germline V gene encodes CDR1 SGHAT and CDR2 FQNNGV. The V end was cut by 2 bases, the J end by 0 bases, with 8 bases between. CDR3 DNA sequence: TGTGCCAGCAGCTTACAGGGGAGCTCTGGGGCCAACGTCCTGACTTTC. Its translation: CASSLQGSSGANVLTF.

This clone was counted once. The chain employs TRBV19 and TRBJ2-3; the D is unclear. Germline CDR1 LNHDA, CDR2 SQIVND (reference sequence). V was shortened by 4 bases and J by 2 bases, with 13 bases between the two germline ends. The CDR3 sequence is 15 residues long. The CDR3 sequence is CASSSSTQVTDTQYF. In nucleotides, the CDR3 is TGTGCCAGTAGTAGTTCGACCCAGGTCACAGATACGCAGTATTTT.

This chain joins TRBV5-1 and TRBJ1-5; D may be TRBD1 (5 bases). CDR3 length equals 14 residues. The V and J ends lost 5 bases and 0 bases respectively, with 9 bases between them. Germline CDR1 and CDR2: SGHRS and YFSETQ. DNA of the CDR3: TGCGCCAGCAGGATTGACAGTAGCAATCAGCCCCAGCATTTT. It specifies CASRIDSSNQPQHF.

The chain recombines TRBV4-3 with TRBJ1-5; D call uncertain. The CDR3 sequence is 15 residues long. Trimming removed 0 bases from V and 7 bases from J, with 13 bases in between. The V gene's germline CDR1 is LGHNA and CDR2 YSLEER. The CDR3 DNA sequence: TGCGCCAGCAGCCAAGAGGGGAGGGTTGGACAGCCCCAGCATTTT. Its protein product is CASSQEGRVGQPQHF.

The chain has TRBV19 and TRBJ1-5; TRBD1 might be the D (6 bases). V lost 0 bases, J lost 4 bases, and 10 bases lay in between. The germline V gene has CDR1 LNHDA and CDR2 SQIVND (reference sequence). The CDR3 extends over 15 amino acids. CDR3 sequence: CASSIDDRLNQPQHF. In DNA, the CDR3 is TGTGCCAGTAGTATAGATGACAGGTTAAATCAGCCCCAGCATTTT.

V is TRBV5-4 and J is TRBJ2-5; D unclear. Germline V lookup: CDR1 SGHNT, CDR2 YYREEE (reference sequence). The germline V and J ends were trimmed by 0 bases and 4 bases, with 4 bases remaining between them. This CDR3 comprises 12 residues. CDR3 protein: CASSLGIETQYF. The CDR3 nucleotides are TGTGCCAGCAGCTTGGGCATAGAGACCCAGTACTTC.

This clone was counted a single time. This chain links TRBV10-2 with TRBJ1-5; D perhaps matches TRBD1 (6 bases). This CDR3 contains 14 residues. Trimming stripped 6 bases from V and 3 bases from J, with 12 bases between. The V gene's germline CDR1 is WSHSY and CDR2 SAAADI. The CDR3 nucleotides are TGCGCCAGCAGCGCCCGGGACAACAATCAGCCCCAGCATTTT. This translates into CASSARDNNQPQHF.

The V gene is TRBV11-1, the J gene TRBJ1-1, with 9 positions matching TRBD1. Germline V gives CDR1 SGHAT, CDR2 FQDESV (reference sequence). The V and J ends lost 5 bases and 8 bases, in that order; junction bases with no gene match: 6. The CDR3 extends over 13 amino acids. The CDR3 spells CASSVGQGLEAFF. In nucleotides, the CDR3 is TGTGCCAGCAGCGTCGGACAGGGGCTGGAAGCTTTCTTT.

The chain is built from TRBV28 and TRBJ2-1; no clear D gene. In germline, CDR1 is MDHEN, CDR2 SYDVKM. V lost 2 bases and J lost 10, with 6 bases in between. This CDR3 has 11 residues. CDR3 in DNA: TGTGCCAGCAGTTTAGGGGTAGAGCAGTTCTTC. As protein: CASSLGVEQFF.

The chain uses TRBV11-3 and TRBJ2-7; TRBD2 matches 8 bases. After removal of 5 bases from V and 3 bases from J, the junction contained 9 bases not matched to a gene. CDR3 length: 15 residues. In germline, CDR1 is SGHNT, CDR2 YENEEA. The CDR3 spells CASSLAGAGHYEQYF. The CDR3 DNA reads TGTGCCAGCAGCCTAGCGGGCGCGGGCCACTACGAGCAGTACTTC.

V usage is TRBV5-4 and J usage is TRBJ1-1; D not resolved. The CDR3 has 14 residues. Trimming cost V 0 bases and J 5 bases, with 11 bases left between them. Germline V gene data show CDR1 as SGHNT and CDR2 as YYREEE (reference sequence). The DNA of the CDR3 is TGTGCCAGCAGCTTGGACCGGAGGAGTACTGAAGCTTTCTTT. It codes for CASSLDRRSTEAFF.

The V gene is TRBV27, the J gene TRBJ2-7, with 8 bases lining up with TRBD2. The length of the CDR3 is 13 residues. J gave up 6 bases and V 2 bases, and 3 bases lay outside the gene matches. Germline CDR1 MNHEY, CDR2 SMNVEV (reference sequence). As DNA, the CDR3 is TGTGCCAGCAGTTTAAGCGGGGGCACCGAGCAGTACTTC. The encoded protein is CASSLSGGTEQYF.

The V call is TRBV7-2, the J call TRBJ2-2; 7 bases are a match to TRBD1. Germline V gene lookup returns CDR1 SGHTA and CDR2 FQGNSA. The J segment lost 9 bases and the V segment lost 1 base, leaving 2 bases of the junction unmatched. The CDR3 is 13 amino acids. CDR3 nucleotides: TGTGCCAGCAGCTTAGAGGGGGCCCGGGAGCTGTTTTTT. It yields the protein CASSLEGARELFF.

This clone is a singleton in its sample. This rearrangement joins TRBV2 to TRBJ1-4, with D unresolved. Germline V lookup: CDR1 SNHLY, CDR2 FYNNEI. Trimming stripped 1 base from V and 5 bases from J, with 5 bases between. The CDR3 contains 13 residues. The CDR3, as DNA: TGTGCCAGCAGTGAAGTCCGAAATGAAAAACTGTTTTTT. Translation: CASSEVRNEKLFF.

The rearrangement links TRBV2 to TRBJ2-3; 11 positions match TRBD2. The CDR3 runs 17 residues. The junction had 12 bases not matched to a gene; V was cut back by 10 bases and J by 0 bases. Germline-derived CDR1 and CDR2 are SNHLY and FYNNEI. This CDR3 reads CATSGLAGTTSTDTQYF. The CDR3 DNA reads TGTGCCACCTCTGGACTAGCGGGCACTACTAGCACAGATACGCAGTATTTT.

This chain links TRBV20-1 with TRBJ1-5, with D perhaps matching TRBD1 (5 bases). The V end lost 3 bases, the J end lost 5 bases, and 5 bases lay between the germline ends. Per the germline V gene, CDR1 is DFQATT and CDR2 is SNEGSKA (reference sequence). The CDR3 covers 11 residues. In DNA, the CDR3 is TGCAGTGCTAGGGGGGATCAGCCCCAGCATTTT. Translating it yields CSARGDQPQHF.

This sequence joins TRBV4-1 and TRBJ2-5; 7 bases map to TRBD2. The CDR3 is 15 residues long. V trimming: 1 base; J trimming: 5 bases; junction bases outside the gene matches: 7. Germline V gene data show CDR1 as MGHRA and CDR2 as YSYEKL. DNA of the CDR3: TGCGCCAGCAGCCAAGGGGGAGGGTCCGGGGAGACCCAGTACTTC. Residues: CASSQGGGSGETQYF.

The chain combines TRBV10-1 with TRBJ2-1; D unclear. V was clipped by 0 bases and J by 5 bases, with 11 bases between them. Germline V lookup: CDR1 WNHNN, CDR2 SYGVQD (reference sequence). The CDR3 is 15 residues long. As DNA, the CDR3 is TGCGCCAGCAGTGAGTCGAAGGGTTTCCACAATGAGCAGTTCTTC. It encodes CASSESKGFHNEQFF.

The CDR3 loop is CASSGRVYGEQFF. CDR3 bases: TGTGCCAGTAGCGGAAGAGTTTATGGTGAGCAGTTCTTC. The V call is TRBV19, the J call TRBJ2-1; D is ambiguous. Germline V gives CDR1 LNHDA, CDR2 SQIVND (reference sequence). V lost 6 bases and J 9 bases, leaving 15 bases between the germline ends. The CDR3 has 13 residues.

CDR3 amino acids: CASSLQSLGSFYEQYV. The CDR3 nucleotides are TGTGCCAGCAGCTTACAATCACTAGGATCATTCTACGAGCAGTACGTC. V is TRBV7-8 and J is TRBJ2-7, with D maybe TRBD2 (5 bases). The CDR3 has 16 residues. Trimming cost V 2 bases and J 3 bases, with 17 bases left between them. CDR1 and CDR2 from the germline V gene are SGHVS and FQNEAQ.

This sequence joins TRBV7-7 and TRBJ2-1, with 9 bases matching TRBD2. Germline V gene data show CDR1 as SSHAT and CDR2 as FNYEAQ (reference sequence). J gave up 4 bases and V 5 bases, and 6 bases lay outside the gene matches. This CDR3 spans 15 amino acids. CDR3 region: CASSPTSGMYNEQFF. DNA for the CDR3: TGTGCCAGCAGCCCGACTAGCGGAATGTACAATGAGCAGTTCTTC.

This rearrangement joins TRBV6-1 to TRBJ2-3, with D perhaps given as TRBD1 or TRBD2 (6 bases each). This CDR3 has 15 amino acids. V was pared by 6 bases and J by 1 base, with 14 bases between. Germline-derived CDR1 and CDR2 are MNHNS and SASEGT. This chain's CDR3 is CASSPEGGGTDTQYF. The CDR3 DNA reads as TGTGCCAGCAGCCCAGAGGGGGGAGGCACAGATACGCAGTATTTT.